These T cell receptor beta chains were read from a single sample in a study of cytomegalovirus exposure and HLA in healthy donors. The assay was immunoSEQ multiplex PCR, and TCRdb's table has in-frame clones only and misses some. The table records some 190,000 clones, 76% of them present only once. Sequenced: PBMCs. These TCRs come from a woman in her 30s in good health and CMV-seropositive. Both conserved end residues are part of each CDR3. Each record gives: V gene, D gene, clone size, J gene, CDR3 DNA, CDR3 protein. D genes are given only for firm matches. Rows may omit the clone size; those that give it use once, few, many or a size class.

V gene: TRBV5-1; D gene: -; clone size: -; J gene: TRBJ1-4; CDR3 DNA: TGCGCCAGCAGCCGGCGTATTCAAGTCGGAGGTAATGAAAAACTGTTTTTT; CDR3 protein: CASSRRIQVGGNEKLFF
V gene: TRBV4-1; D gene: TRBD1; clone size: -; J gene: TRBJ2-3; CDR3 DNA: TGCGCCAGCAGCCAAGACCCCGCAGGACAGGGGGTTGGGGCGAATACGCAGTATTTT; CDR3 protein: CASSQDPAGQGVGANTQYF
V gene: TRBV6-6; D gene: -; clone size: once; J gene: TRBJ1-5; CDR3 DNA: TGTGCCAGCAGTAACTCCCTTAGCAATCAGCCCCAGCATTTT; CDR3 protein: CASSNSLSNQPQHF
V gene: TRBV9; D gene: TRBD1; clone size: once; J gene: TRBJ2-1; CDR3 DNA: TGTGCCAGCAGCGCCAGGGGGCGGGATGACAATGAGCAGTTCTTC; CDR3 protein: CASSARGRDDNEQFF
V gene: TRBV2; D gene: TRBD1; clone size: -; J gene: TRBJ2-7; CDR3 DNA: TGTGCCAGCAGCCGGGACAGGTCCTACGAGCAGTACTTC; CDR3 protein: CASSRDRSYEQYF
V gene: TRBV28; D gene: -; clone size: -; J gene: TRBJ2-5; CDR3 DNA: TGTGCCAGCAGTTTTACTCGAGAGACCCAGTACTTC; CDR3 protein: CASSFTRETQYF
V gene: TRBV7-9; D gene: TRBD1; clone size: -; J gene: TRBJ1-4; CDR3 DNA: TGTGCCAGCAGCTTCGGACAGGGATCGAATGAAAAACTGTTTTTT; CDR3 protein: CASSFGQGSNEKLFF
V gene: TRBV23-1; D gene: TRBD1; clone size: -; J gene: TRBJ2-7; CDR3 DNA: TGCGCCAGCAGACGTAGCGGGACAGGGGCCTACGAGCAGTACTTC; CDR3 protein: CASRRSGTGAYEQYF
V gene: TRBV28; D gene: -; clone size: -; J gene: TRBJ1-4; CDR3 DNA: TGTGCCAGCAGTTTATGGACAGGATCTTCAACTAATGAAAAACTGTTTTTT; CDR3 protein: CASSLWTGSSTNEKLFF
V gene: TRBV14; D gene: TRBD1; clone size: -; J gene: TRBJ1-2; CDR3 DNA: TGTGCCAGCAGCCAAGTACAGGGGTATGGCTACACCTTC; CDR3 protein: CASSQVQGYGYTF
V gene: TRBV28; D gene: TRBD2; clone size: -; J gene: TRBJ2-7; CDR3 DNA: TGTGCCAGCAGCCCTAGGAGACTAGCGGGGGGGCGAGCCTACGAGCAGTACTTC; CDR3 protein: CASSPRRLAGGRAYEQYF
V gene: TRBV28; D gene: -; clone size: -; J gene: TRBJ1-5; CDR3 DNA: TGTGCCAGCAGTTTCCACAGGTTTAATCAGCCCCAGCATTTT; CDR3 protein: CASSFHRFNQPQHF
V gene: TRBV18; D gene: -; clone size: -; J gene: TRBJ1-2; CDR3 DNA: TGTGCCAGCTCACCCCCCGCAGGGTTTAACTATGGCTACACCTTC; CDR3 protein: CASSPPAGFNYGYTF
V gene: TRBV15; D gene: TRBD2; clone size: -; J gene: TRBJ2-3; CDR3 DNA: TGTGCCACCAGCAGAGAAGCGGGGGGGCCGGATACGCAGTATTTT; CDR3 protein: CATSREAGGPDTQYF
V gene: TRBV4-3; D gene: -; clone size: -; J gene: TRBJ1-2; CDR3 DNA: TGCGCCAGCAGCCAAGGACCAGGGTCCTATGGCTACACCTTC; CDR3 protein: CASSQGPGSYGYTF
V gene: TRBV7-8; D gene: -; clone size: -; J gene: TRBJ1-1; CDR3 DNA: TGTGCCAGCTGCTATCAAAGCAATATGAACACTGAAGCTTTCTTT; CDR3 protein: CASCYQSNMNTEAFF
V gene: TRBV6-6; D gene: -; clone size: few; J gene: TRBJ1-2; CDR3 DNA: TGTGCCAGCAGTTCCGGGTCCTCTAACTATGGCTACACCTTC; CDR3 protein: CASSSGSSNYGYTF
V gene: TRBV19; D gene: -; clone size: -; J gene: TRBJ2-3; CDR3 DNA: TGTGCCAGTACCCCACGGGCCAGTCAGGGCGCAGATACGCAGTATTTT; CDR3 protein: CASTPRASQGADTQYF
V gene: TRBV6-1; D gene: -; clone size: -; J gene: TRBJ1-4; CDR3 DNA: TGTGCCAGCAGAAAACTCGGTGGTGAAAAACTGTTTTTT; CDR3 protein: CASRKLGGEKLFF
V gene: TRBV5-1; D gene: -; clone size: -; J gene: TRBJ1-5; CDR3 DNA: TGCGCCAGCAGCTTTACAGGAGGGCAGCCCCAGCATTTT; CDR3 protein: CASSFTGGQPQHF
V gene: TRBV5-6; D gene: TRBD1; clone size: -; J gene: TRBJ2-1; CDR3 DNA: TGTGCCAGCAGCCTGGGACAGTCCAATGAGCAGTTCTTC; CDR3 protein: CASSLGQSNEQFF
V gene: TRBV19; D gene: -; clone size: -; J gene: TRBJ2-5; CDR3 DNA: TGTGCCACCGGTACAGGGAGGGAGTACGAGACCCAGTACTTC; CDR3 protein: CATGTGREYETQYF
V gene: TRBV5-4; D gene: TRBD1; clone size: -; J gene: TRBJ1-2; CDR3 DNA: TGTGCCAGCAGTTTGACCGGGACAGGGGATGGCTACACCTTC; CDR3 protein: CASSLTGTGDGYTF
V gene: TRBV5-4; D gene: TRBD1; clone size: -; J gene: TRBJ2-1; CDR3 DNA: TGTGCCAGCAGCGGTGTGGGAGGGACAGGGTACAATGAGCAGTTCTTC; CDR3 protein: CASSGVGGTGYNEQFF
V gene: TRBV5-5; D gene: -; clone size: -; J gene: TRBJ2-5; CDR3 DNA: TGTGCCAGCAGCCCAAGACCCATAGGGGGGGAAGAGACCCAGTACTTC; CDR3 protein: CASSPRPIGGEETQYF
V gene: TRBV28; D gene: -; clone size: -; J gene: TRBJ1-5; CDR3 DNA: TGTGCCAGCAGCCCACCGGGACACTTAAATCAGCCCCAGCATTTT; CDR3 protein: CASSPPGHLNQPQHF
V gene: TRBV7-8; D gene: TRBD2; clone size: -; J gene: TRBJ2-1; CDR3 DNA: TGTGCCAGCAGCGTCCCTAGCGGGGGGACTTACAATGAGCAGTTCTTC; CDR3 protein: CASSVPSGGTYNEQFF
V gene: TRBV2; D gene: -; clone size: few; J gene: TRBJ1-4; CDR3 DNA: TGTGCCAGCAGTAGGACAGTGGACCTAGAAAAACTGTTTTTT; CDR3 protein: CASSRTVDLEKLFF
V gene: TRBV6-5; D gene: -; clone size: -; J gene: TRBJ2-7; CDR3 DNA: TGTGCCAGCAGCCCCACTTCCTACGAGCAGTACTTC; CDR3 protein: CASSPTSYEQYF
V gene: TRBV11-3; D gene: -; clone size: once; J gene: TRBJ1-1; CDR3 DNA: TGTGCCAGCACCCCTCGGGGGTTCGGGAACACTGAAGCTTTCTTT; CDR3 protein: CASTPRGFGNTEAFF
V gene: TRBV6-1; D gene: -; clone size: -; J gene: TRBJ1-5; CDR3 DNA: TGTGCCAGCAGTGAAGATCTGAAGAGGTCCTGGGGCAATCAGCCCCAGCATTTT; CDR3 protein: CASSEDLKRSWGNQPQHF
V gene: TRBV19; D gene: TRBD1; clone size: -; J gene: TRBJ1-4; CDR3 DNA: TGTGCCAGTAGTACCCCGCAGGGGGTCAGTGAAAAACTGTTTTTT; CDR3 protein: CASSTPQGVSEKLFF
V gene: TRBV11-2; D gene: -; clone size: -; J gene: TRBJ1-2; CDR3 DNA: TGTGCCAGCAGCTTAGAGGACAGCTATGGCTACACCTTC; CDR3 protein: CASSLEDSYGYTF
V gene: TRBV4-3; D gene: TRBD1; clone size: -; J gene: TRBJ1-6; CDR3 DNA: TGCGCCAGCAGCCACCGGGACAGTAATTCACCCCTCCACTTT; CDR3 protein: CASSHRDSNSPLHF
V gene: TRBV27; D gene: TRBD1; clone size: -; J gene: TRBJ2-7; CDR3 DNA: TGTGCCAGCAGTCCCCGGACAGGGAACGAGCAGTACTTC; CDR3 protein: CASSPRTGNEQYF
V gene: TRBV28; D gene: TRBD1; clone size: -; J gene: TRBJ2-1; CDR3 DNA: TGTGCCAGCAAAAGACAGGGCACCTACAATGAGCAGTTCTTC; CDR3 protein: CASKRQGTYNEQFF
V gene: TRBV5-1; D gene: TRBD1; clone size: -; J gene: TRBJ2-1; CDR3 DNA: TGCGCCAGCAGCTTGGGGACAGGGGGCTATGAGCAGTTCTTC; CDR3 protein: CASSLGTGGYEQFF
V gene: TRBV15; D gene: TRBD1; clone size: few; J gene: TRBJ2-3; CDR3 DNA: TGTGCCACCAGCCCCCGGACAGGGGCCACAGATACGCAGTATTTT; CDR3 protein: CATSPRTGATDTQYF
V gene: TRBV28; D gene: -; clone size: -; J gene: TRBJ2-2; CDR3 DNA: TGTGCCAGCAGTTTATGGGACACTCACACCGGGGAGCTGTTTTTT; CDR3 protein: CASSLWDTHTGELFF
V gene: TRBV7-3; D gene: -; clone size: -; J gene: TRBJ2-3; CDR3 DNA: TGTGCCAGCAGCCGGGGGGCTACCCCCCTCACAGATACGCAGTATTTT; CDR3 protein: CASSRGATPLTDTQYF
V gene: TRBV29-1; D gene: -; clone size: once; J gene: TRBJ2-6; CDR3 DNA: TGCAGCGTCCCTTCGAACTGGGGCACAGGTTCTGGGGCCAACGGCCTGACTTTC; CDR3 protein: CSVPSNWGTGSGANGLTF
V gene: TRBV6-5; D gene: -; clone size: -; J gene: TRBJ2-2; CDR3 DNA: TGTGCCAGCAGTTACTCGTTCGTGACCGGGGAGCTGTTTTTT; CDR3 protein: CASSYSFVTGELFF
V gene: TRBV19; D gene: TRBD1; clone size: -; J gene: TRBJ2-3; CDR3 DNA: TGTGCCAGTAGTATCCGGACAGGGATGAGCACAGATACGCAGTATTTT; CDR3 protein: CASSIRTGMSTDTQYF
V gene: TRBV4-3; D gene: -; clone size: -; J gene: TRBJ1-5; CDR3 DNA: TGCGCCAGCAGCCAAGACTGGCGAGGGAATCAGCCCCAGCATTTT; CDR3 protein: CASSQDWRGNQPQHF
V gene: TRBV6-1; D gene: -; clone size: -; J gene: TRBJ1-5; CDR3 DNA: TGTGCCAGCAGGGAGGGACGGTTGGGCAATCAGCCCCAGCATTTT; CDR3 protein: CASREGRLGNQPQHF
V gene: TRBV28; D gene: TRBD1; clone size: -; J gene: TRBJ1-2; CDR3 DNA: TGTGCCAGCAGTAAGGGGACAGGCTATGGCTACACCTTC; CDR3 protein: CASSKGTGYGYTF
V gene: TRBV5-5; D gene: TRBD1; clone size: -; J gene: TRBJ2-7; CDR3 DNA: TGTGCCAGCAGCTTGGTTGGACAGGTGGCGTACGAGCAGTACTTC; CDR3 protein: CASSLVGQVAYEQYF
V gene: TRBV18; D gene: -; clone size: -; J gene: TRBJ2-2; CDR3 DNA: TGTGCCAGCTCACCGGACAGGAACACCGGGGAGCTGTTTTTT; CDR3 protein: CASSPDRNTGELFF
V gene: TRBV28; D gene: TRBD2; clone size: -; J gene: TRBJ2-3; CDR3 DNA: TGTGCCAGCAGTCCCCCGGGACTAGCTAATACGCAGTATTTT; CDR3 protein: CASSPPGLANTQYF
V gene: TRBV6-5; D gene: -; clone size: -; J gene: TRBJ1-6; CDR3 DNA: TGTGCCAGCACCAGGACACTCCGGGGGAATTCACCCCTCCACTTT; CDR3 protein: CASTRTLRGNSPLHF
V gene: TRBV6-5; D gene: -; clone size: -; J gene: TRBJ1-4; CDR3 DNA: TGTGCCAGCAGAACCGCGGCGGGTGAAAAACTGTTTTTT; CDR3 protein: CASRTAAGEKLFF
V gene: TRBV25-1; D gene: TRBD1; clone size: few; J gene: TRBJ1-3; CDR3 DNA: TGTGCCAGCAGCACAGGGGGCGGCTCTGGAAACACCATATATTTT; CDR3 protein: CASSTGGGSGNTIYF
V gene: TRBV6-5; D gene: -; clone size: once; J gene: TRBJ2-7; CDR3 DNA: TGTGCCAGCAGTTATCGGGAATCGGGTGAGCAGTACTTC; CDR3 protein: CASSYRESGEQYF
V gene: TRBV10-3; D gene: -; clone size: few; J gene: TRBJ1-4; CDR3 DNA: TGTGCCATCAGCAGTGGGGGGGCCCTACCCGTGAATGAAAAACTGTTTTTT; CDR3 protein: CAISSGGALPVNEKLFF
V gene: TRBV28; D gene: -; clone size: -; J gene: TRBJ2-2; CDR3 DNA: TGTGCCAGCAGTTTCCCAATCCGGCAGGGGAACACCGGGGAGCTGTTTTTT; CDR3 protein: CASSFPIRQGNTGELFF
V gene: TRBV9; D gene: TRBD1; clone size: -; J gene: TRBJ2-7; CDR3 DNA: TGTGCCAGCAGTCGAGGGACAGGGCCGTCCTACGAGCAGTACTTC; CDR3 protein: CASSRGTGPSYEQYF
V gene: TRBV6-1; D gene: TRBD1; clone size: -; J gene: TRBJ2-7; CDR3 DNA: TGTGCCACCGGGCAGGGGGCGCGAGAGCAGTACTTC; CDR3 protein: CATGQGAREQYF
V gene: TRBV27; D gene: TRBD2; clone size: -; J gene: TRBJ2-3; CDR3 DNA: TGTGCCAGCAGTTTTATCGGGGGGGCGGGGATAGATACGCAGTATTTT; CDR3 protein: CASSFIGGAGIDTQYF